Below, 7 T cell receptor beta chains from the same sample are listed, as sequenced in a study of blood T cells in healthy people across ages. A J-beta primer mix and a sample-barcoded 5' primer were used in a second PCR of about 7 to 12 cycles. TCRdb itself ran the 5' RACE reads through MiXCR, one entry per CDR3 protein. The sample comprises about 1.4 million distinct CDR3 sequences, approximately 59% of which are singletons, and roughly 7% rests with the top ten. Sequenced material: blood. These receptors were collected from a young man in good health.

The V gene is TRBV14, the J gene TRBJ1-6, with 8 nucleotides matching TRBD1. The V gene's germline CDR1 is SGHDN and CDR2 FVKESK. The CDR3 contains 15 residues. V shed 4 bases, J shed 10 bases, and the junction held 9 bases outside the gene matches. CDR3 bases: TGTGCCAGCAGCCCCTCGGACAGGGTGGGATCACCCCTCCACTTT. This gives the protein CASSPSDRVGSPLHF.

J is TRBJ2-3 and V is TRBV20-1; the D is unclear. CDR1 DFQATT and CDR2 SNEGSKA come from the germline V gene (reference sequence). V lost 6 bases, J lost 2 bases, and 12 bases lay in between. The CDR3 runs 13 residues. CDR3 sequence (DNA): TGCAGTGCCCACCGAGGCCCCACAGATACGCAGTATTTT. Encoded protein: CSAHRGPTDTQYF.

This clonotype has just a few counts. The chain uses TRBV29-1 and TRBJ2-7; 7 bases are a match to TRBD1. Germline V gives CDR1 SQVTM, CDR2 ANQGSEA. The CDR3 contains 13 residues. Losses at the gene ends were 4 bases for V and 5 bases for J; bases not matched to a gene: 8. This CDR3 is CSVVGRGFDEQYF. The CDR3 DNA is TGCAGCGTTGTCGGCAGGGGGTTCGACGAGCAGTACTTC.

The V gene is TRBV6-1, the J gene TRBJ2-3, with 11 bases fitting TRBD2. CDR1 is MNHNS, CDR2 SASEGT, per germline. After removal of 6 bases from V and 2 bases from J, the junction contained 4 bases not matched to a gene. The CDR3 loop spans 15 amino acids. The CDR3 loop is CASRPSGRTTDTQYF. The CDR3 bases are TGTGCCAGCAGGCCTAGCGGGAGGACCACAGATACGCAGTATTTT.

The rearrangement links TRBV4-1 to TRBJ2-7, with 10 bases aligning to TRBD2. Germline lookup yields CDR1 MGHRA and CDR2 YSYEKL. V shed 1 base, J shed 2 bases, and the junction held 2 bases outside the gene matches. The CDR3 totals 15 residues. The DNA of the CDR3 is TGCGCCAGCAGCCAAGGGACTAGCGGCCCCTACGAGCAGTACTTC. As protein: CASSQGTSGPYEQYF.

The rearrangement joins TRBV20-1 to TRBJ2-4; D gene unclear. The germline CDR1 and CDR2 sequences are DFQATT and SNEGSKA (reference sequence). V was trimmed by 1 base and J by 6 bases, leaving 7 bases between them. This CDR3 comprises 12 residues. This CDR3 reads CSARGGANIQYF. As DNA, the CDR3 is TGCAGTGCTAGAGGTGGCGCAAACATTCAGTACTTC.

This clonotype turned up a few times. The V and J genes are TRBV3-1 and TRBJ2-1; D possibly corresponds to TRBD1 (6 bases). CDR1 LGHDT and CDR2 YNNKEL come from the germline V gene (reference sequence). The CDR3 is 17 amino acids. V lost 0 bases, J lost 0 bases, and 12 bases lay in between. In DNA, the CDR3 is TGTGCCAGCAGCCAAGATCCTATAGGGGGCTCCTACAATGAGCAGTTCTTC. It encodes CASSQDPIGGSYNEQFF.